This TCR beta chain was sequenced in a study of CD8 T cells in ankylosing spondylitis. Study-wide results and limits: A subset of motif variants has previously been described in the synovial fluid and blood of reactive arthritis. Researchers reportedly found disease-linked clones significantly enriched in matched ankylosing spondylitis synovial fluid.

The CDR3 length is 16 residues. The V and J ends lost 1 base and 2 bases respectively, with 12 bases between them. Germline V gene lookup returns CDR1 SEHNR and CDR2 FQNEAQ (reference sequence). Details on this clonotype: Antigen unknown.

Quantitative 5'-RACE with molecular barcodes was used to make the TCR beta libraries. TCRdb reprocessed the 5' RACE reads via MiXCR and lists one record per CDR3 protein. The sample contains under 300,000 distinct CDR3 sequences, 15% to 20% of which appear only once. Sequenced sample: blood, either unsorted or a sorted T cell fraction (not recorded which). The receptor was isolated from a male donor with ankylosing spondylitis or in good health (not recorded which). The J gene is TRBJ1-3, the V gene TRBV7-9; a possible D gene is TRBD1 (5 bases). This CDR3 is CASSLEQGGTGNTIYF. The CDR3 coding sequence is TGTGCCAGCAGCTTAGAGCAGGGCGGTACTGGAAACACCATATATTTT.